Listed here is a single T cell receptor (beta chain). Its cognate antigen has yet to be identified. These data originate in a study of CXCR3-negative and CXCR3-positive naive CD8 T cells (dated by TCRdb to 2018 to 2020). Looking at the study overall: About 150 million TRB reads were obtained in total, roughly 1.5 +/- 0.3 million reads per library. Diversity and physicochemical repertoire analyses were performed on about ten donors pooled from two independent experiments. For the TRBV-TRBJ cluster analysis, the naive subsets came from roughly 5 donors, while the memory cells came from 3 donors.

Taken from cysteine to phenylalanine, the CDR3 has 15 residues. The entry carries no DNA sequence. Via the germline V gene, CDR1 is MNHEY and CDR2 SVGAGI. Sequencing took place on a NextSeq 550. The Human TCR Profiling Kit (MiLaboratory) was used to prepare UMI-labeled 5' RACE TRB cDNA libraries. cDNA synthesis used the entire amount of extracted RNA, and PCR amplification then used the entire amount of cDNA produced. Libraries were prepared in parallel with an identical number of PCR cycles. As for how the authors treated the data: With a minimum of two reads required per UMI, MIGEC and MiXCR pulled out about 52,000 +/- 9,100 unique UMI-labeled TRB cDNA molecules from each library. On average, each library contained approximately 40,000 +/- 10,000 functional in-frame TRB CDR3 nucleotide clonotypes without stop codons. After downsampling to 5000 UMI-labeled TRB molecules per sample, diversity metrics, including normalized Shannon-Wiener and Chao1, were computed in VDJtools. VDJtools computed clonotype-size-weighted physicochemical properties of the central five CDR3 residues: interaction energy, strength, volume and Kidera factor 4. TCRdb reprocessed the reads, and each CDR3 protein sequence is entered once, without DNA. The V and J calls shown here were made by TCRdb, not taken from the authors' results. The sample's own table lists over 70,000 distinct CDR3 sequences. Less than 1.1% of the sample is in the top ten clones.

For each CD8+ T cell subset, flow sorting was done in triplicate, and roughly 310,000 cells per subset went directly into RLT lysis buffer. To exclude memory contaminants, naive CD8+ T cells were stringently defined as CD45RO-CCR7+CD27+CD95-. Peripheral blood mononuclear cells were isolated from buffy coats by standard density gradient centrifugation. A FACSAria III was used to flow-sort naive CXCR3-negative and CXCR3-positive CD8+ T cells. Total RNA was extracted from sorted cells using an RNeasy Mini Kit. The full study reports these points: TRB CDR3s from CXCR3-positive naive cells showed higher hydrophobicity (lower Kidera factor 4), lower energy, and higher strength and volume indices than CXCR3-negative naive cells. Because surface CD5, which is linked to self-reactivity in mice, was comparable between the naive subsets, TCR interaction strength was also inferred from the physicochemical properties of TRB CDR3s. CXCR3 expression partially decreased after cryopreservation, so most assays used freshly isolated PBMCs. Naive CXCR3-negative and CXCR3-positive cells from the same donor showed similar TRBV-TRBJ usage, whereas memory cells showed distinct patterns. Both naive subsets had comparably high repertoire diversity, while memory CD8+ T cells had much lower repertoire diversity.

This receptor was identified in a human donor in good health. Some clones in this sample may be carry-over from other donors' samples. Source material: naive CXCR3- CD8+ T cells from blood. The cell subset or site label corresponds to: CD45RO-CCR7+CD27+CD95- naive CD8+ T cells lacking CXCR3 (TNR3-). The chain couples TRBV6-5 to TRBJ1-1. The CDR3 region has the sequence CASSYSTDINTEAFF.